This T cell receptor beta chain was recorded in a study of OX40 agonist ivuxolimab in advanced cancers. Study context: Dose-escalation patients suffered from hepatocellular carcinoma, melanoma, renal cell or head and neck cancer. Study conclusions and caveats: Mean expanded clone counts were higher in CD8+ than CD4+ T cells. Patients with a partial response at 0.1-3.0 mg/kg had among the lowest clonal expansion.

Repertoires were generated with immunoSEQ multiplex PCR, while TCRdb's copy carries only in-frame clones and drops some. This table holds about 29,000 clones, about 93% found once. V shed 0 bases and J shed 2 bases, with 17 bases lying between them. CDR1 is LNHNV, CDR2 YYDKDF, per germline (reference sequence). The CDR3 spans 18 residues. A note on this clone: Its target is unknown.

Prior autoimmune disease or systemic immunosuppression barred patients. Sequenced here: CD4+ or CD8+ T cells sorted from blood, sampled in a trial of the OX40 agonist ivuxolimab. This sequence was found in an adult with an advanced solid tumor such as melanoma, head and neck, liver or kidney cancer. This chain connects TRBV15 to TRBJ1-5; no firm D call. The CDR3 spells CATSRDSNTGSGNQPQHF. The CDR3 region has the DNA TGTGCCACCAGCAGAGATAGCAACACCGGGTCTGGCAATCAGCCCCAGCATTTT.